This TCR beta chain was identified during a study of early T cells in non-severe SARS-CoV-2 infection. Study details: Whole-blood bulk RNA, unsorted, was sequenced, and chains were unpaired. Study-level points and caveats: The VDJdb matching leaned toward anti-spike CD8 responses and overlooked private and CD4 specificities.

Unique molecular identifiers tagged individual cDNA molecules. TCRdb re-analysed the 5' RACE reads in MiXCR, keeping a single row per CDR3 protein. The sample lists about 64,000 distinct CDR3 sequences, over 4% seen once, with approximately 5.4% in the top ten. As regards this clonotype: What it binds is unknown.

This CDR3 contains 14 residues. Germline V gives CDR1 MNHNY, CDR2 SVGAGI (reference sequence). The V segment lost 7 bases and the J segment 0 bases; nucleotides outside the gene matches: 5. The J gene is TRBJ2-7, the V gene TRBV6-6; 8 nucleotides match TRBD2. The sequencing input was whole blood. The source of this sequence is an adult who was a healthcare worker with PCR-confirmed SARS-CoV-2 infection or an uninfected control (not recorded which). The CDR3 spells CASTRSGISYEQYF. The CDR3 nucleotides read TGTGCCAGCACACGTAGCGGGATCTCCTACGAGCAGTACTTC.